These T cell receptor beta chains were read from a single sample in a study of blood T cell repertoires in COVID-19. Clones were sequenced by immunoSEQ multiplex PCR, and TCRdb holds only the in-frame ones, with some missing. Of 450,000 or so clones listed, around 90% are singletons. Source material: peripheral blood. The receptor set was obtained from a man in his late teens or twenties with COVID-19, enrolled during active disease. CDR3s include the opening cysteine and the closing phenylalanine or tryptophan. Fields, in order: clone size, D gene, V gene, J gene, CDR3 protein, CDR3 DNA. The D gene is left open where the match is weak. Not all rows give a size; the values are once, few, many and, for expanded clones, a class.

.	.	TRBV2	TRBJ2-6	CAGDSSGANVLTF	TGTGCCGGAGACAGCTCTGGGGCCAACGTCCTGACTTTC
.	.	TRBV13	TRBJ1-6	CASSLKAGVQPPLHF	TGTGCCAGCAGCTTAAAGGCGGGGGTACAGCCACCCCTCCACTTT
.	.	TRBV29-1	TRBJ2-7	CSVLRAGEQYF	TGCAGCGTCCTCCGGGCGGGTGAGCAGTACTTC
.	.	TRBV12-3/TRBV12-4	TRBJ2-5	CASSSSDGETQYF	TGTGCCAGCAGTTCCTCCGACGGGGAGACCCAGTACTTC
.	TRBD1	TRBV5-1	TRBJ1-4	CASSPGQGLATNEKLFF	TGCGCCAGCAGCCCCGGACAGGGCCTTGCAACTAATGAAAAACTGTTTTTT
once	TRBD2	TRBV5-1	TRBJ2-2	CASSLDTGGYTGELFF	TGCGCCAGCAGCTTAGATACGGGGGGTTACACCGGGGAGCTGTTTTTT
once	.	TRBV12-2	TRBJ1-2	CAQGALCYGYTF	TGTGCTCAGGGGGCGCTTTGCTATGGCTACACCTTC
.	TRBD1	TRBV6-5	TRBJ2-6	CASSRGRRGANVLTF	TGTGCCAGCAGCAGGGGGCGCCGAGGGGCCAACGTCCTGACTTTC
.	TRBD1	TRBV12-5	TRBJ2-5	CASGLTGGETQYF	TGTGCTAGTGGTCTTACAGGGGGAGAGACCCAGTACTTC
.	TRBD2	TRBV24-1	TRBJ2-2	CATQRGDGTNTGELFF	TGTGCCACCCAGCGGGGGGACGGTACGAACACCGGGGAGCTGTTTTTT
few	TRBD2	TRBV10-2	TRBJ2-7	CASSEPGLAGGQEQYF	TGCGCCAGCAGTGAGCCGGGACTAGCGGGGGGGCAAGAGCAGTACTTC
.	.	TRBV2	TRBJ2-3	CASSAPSTDTQYF	TGTGCCAGCAGTGCCCCTAGCACAGATACGCAGTATTTT
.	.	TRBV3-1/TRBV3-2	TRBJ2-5	CASSRGPQETQYF	TGTGCCAGCAGCCGGGGGCCCCAAGAGACCCAGTACTTC
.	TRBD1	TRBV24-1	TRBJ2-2	CATSTPTGGNTGELFF	TGTGCCACCTCAACCCCGACAGGGGGGAACACCGGGGAGCTGTTTTTT
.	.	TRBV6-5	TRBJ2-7	CASRVREFYEQYF	TGTGCCAGCCGGGTGCGAGAGTTCTACGAGCAGTACTTC
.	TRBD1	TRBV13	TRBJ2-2	CASRTGGRLGGELFF	TGTGCCAGTCGGACAGGGGGCAGGTTGGGCGGGGAGCTGTTTTTT
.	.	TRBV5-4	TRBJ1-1	CASSPEGGQNTEAFF	TGTGCCAGCAGCCCCGAGGGGGGGCAGAACACTGAAGCTTTCTTT
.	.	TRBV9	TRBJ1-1	CASSASQGNTEAFF	TGTGCCAGCAGCGCGAGTCAGGGGAACACTGAAGCTTTCTTT
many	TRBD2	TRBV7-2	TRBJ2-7	CASSPGGGVISEQYF	TGTGCCAGCAGCCCCGGGGGGGGCGTGATATCGGAGCAGTACTTC
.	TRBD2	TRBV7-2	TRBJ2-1	CASSLFVETSSYNEQFF	TGTGCCAGCAGCTTATTTGTGGAGACTAGCAGCTACAATGAGCAGTTCTTC
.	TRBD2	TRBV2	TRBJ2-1	CASSEEASGYNEQFF	TGTGCCAGCAGTGAAGAGGCTAGCGGGTACAATGAGCAGTTCTTC
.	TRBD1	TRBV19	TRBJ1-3	CASSRTGAGNTIYF	TGTGCCAGTAGTCGGACAGGGGCGGGAAACACCATATATTTT
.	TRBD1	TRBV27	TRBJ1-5	CASSSAGTGNSNQPQHF	TGTGCCAGCAGCTCCGCCGGGACAGGCAATAGCAATCAGCCCCAGCATTTT
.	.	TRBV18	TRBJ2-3	CASSLIRDQGGADTQYF	TGTGCCAGCTCACTTATCCGGGACCAAGGCGGGGCAGATACGCAGTATTTT
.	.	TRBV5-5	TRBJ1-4	CASSFGDLANEKLFF	TGTGCCAGCAGCTTTGGGGACTTAGCTAATGAAAAACTGTTTTTT
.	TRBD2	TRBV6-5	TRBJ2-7	CASSKQAGRAYEQYF	TGTGCCAGCAGCAAGCAGGCAGGGAGGGCGTACGAGCAGTACTTC